Included here is one T cell receptor beta chain sequence, with context. This CDR3 has 14 amino acids. From germline, CDR1 is SGDLS and CDR2 YYNGEE. The ends were cut back, 4 bases at V and 5 bases at J, with 15 bases in the middle. This record belongs to a study of blood T cell repertoires in COVID-19. The protocol was immunoSEQ multiplex PCR, while the TCRdb copy is restricted to in-frame clones and leaves out a portion. There are some 270,000 clones in the sample; roughly 88% occur only once, and approximately 4.2% lies in the top ten. The J gene is TRBJ1-1, the V gene TRBV9; the D gene is possibly TRBD1 (5 bases). The sequenced sample consisted of PBMCs or T cells enriched from blood (not recorded which). The clonotype comes from a woman aged 30 to 39 who had recovered from COVID-19. The CDR3 loop reads CASSPSGGETEAFF. DNA for the CDR3: TGTGCCAGCAGCCCATCCGGGGGGGAGACTGAAGCTTTCTTT. Based on the CDR3 plus reference TRBV9 and TRBJ1-1, the full variable domain is DSGVTQTPKHLITATGQRVTLRCSPRSGDLSVYWYQQSLDQGLQFLIQYYNGEERAKGNILERFSAQQFPDLHSELNLSSLELGDSALYFCASSPSGGETEAFFGQGTRLTVV.